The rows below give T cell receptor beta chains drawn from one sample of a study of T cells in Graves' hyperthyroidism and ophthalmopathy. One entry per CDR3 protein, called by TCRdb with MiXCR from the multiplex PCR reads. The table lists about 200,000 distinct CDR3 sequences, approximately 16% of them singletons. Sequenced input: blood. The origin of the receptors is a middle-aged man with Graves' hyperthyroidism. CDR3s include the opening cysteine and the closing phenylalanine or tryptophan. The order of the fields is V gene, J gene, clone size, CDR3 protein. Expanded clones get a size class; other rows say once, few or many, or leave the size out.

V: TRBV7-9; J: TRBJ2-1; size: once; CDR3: CASSLRVISGNEQFF
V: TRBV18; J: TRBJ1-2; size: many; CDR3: CASSLTGQDLYGYTF
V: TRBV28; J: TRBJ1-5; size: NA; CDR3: CASRGQGQPQHF
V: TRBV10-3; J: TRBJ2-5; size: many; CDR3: CAIRGPSGGQETQYF
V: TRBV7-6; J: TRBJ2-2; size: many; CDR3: CASSLALAGGTNTGELFF
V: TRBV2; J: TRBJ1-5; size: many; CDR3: CASSELGGIYSNQPQHF
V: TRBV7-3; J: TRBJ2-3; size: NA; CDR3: CASSLGAGWGPNTQYF
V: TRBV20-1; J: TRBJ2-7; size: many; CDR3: CSAAETDRYEQYF
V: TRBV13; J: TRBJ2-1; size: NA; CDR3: CASSLERPFF
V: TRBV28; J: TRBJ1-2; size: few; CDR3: CASSLAALNYGYTF
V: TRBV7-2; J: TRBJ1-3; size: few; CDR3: CASSPEGTIGSGNTIYF
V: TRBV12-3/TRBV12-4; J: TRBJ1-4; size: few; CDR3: CASSAPGRSDEKLFF
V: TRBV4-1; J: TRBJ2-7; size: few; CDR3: CASSRQEDAYEQYF
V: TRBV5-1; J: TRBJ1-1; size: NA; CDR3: CASSSGTGGPGSEAFF
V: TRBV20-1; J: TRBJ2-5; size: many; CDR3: CSARAGGAVQETQYF
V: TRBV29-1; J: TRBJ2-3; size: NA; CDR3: CSVAADSTDTQYF
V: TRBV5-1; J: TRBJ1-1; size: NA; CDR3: CASSLAWEGTEAFF
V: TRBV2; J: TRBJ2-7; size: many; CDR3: CASSYLKQTYEQYF
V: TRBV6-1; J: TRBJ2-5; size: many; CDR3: CASNPRGETQYF
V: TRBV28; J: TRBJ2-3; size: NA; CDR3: CASSFVHAPGTGNTDTQYF
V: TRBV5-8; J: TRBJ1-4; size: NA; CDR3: CASSFQRTGGDEKLFF
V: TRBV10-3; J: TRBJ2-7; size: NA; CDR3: CAISEDRGRLYEQYF
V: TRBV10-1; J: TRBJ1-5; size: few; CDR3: CASSETTGVTPQHF
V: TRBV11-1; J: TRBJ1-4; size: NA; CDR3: CASSPGRGNEKLFF
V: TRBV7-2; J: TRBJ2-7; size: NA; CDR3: CASSLGGAAYEQYF